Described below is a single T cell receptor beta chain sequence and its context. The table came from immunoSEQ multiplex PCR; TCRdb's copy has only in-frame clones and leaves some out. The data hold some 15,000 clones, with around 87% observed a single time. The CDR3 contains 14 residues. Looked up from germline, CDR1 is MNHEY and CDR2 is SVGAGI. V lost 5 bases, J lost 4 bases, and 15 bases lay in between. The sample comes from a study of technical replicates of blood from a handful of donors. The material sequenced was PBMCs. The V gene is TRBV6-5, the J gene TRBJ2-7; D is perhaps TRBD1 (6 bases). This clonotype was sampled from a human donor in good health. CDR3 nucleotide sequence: TGTGCCAGCAGTGGCCAGACAGGACGGTACGAGCAGTACTTC. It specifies CASSGQTGRYEQYF.